This T cell receptor (beta chain) emerged from a study of blood T cell repertoires in COVID-19. Using immunoSEQ multiplex PCR, the repertoire was profiled, and TCRdb retains in-frame clones only, with some absent. This table has 150,000 or so clones, roughly 90% appearing once. Trimming left V 1 base short and J 2 bases short, with 10 bases between. In germline, CDR1 is SGHRS, CDR2 YFSETQ. There are 15 residues in the CDR3. This TCR was sampled from a woman aged 50 to 65 who had recovered from COVID-19. The chain has TRBV5-1 and TRBJ1-5, with D uncertain. The material sequenced was PBMCs or T cells enriched from blood (not recorded which). CDR3 coding DNA: TGCGCCAGCAGCTTGTGGCCCAGTGGCAATCAGCCCCAGCATTTT. The encoded protein is CASSLWPSGNQPQHF.